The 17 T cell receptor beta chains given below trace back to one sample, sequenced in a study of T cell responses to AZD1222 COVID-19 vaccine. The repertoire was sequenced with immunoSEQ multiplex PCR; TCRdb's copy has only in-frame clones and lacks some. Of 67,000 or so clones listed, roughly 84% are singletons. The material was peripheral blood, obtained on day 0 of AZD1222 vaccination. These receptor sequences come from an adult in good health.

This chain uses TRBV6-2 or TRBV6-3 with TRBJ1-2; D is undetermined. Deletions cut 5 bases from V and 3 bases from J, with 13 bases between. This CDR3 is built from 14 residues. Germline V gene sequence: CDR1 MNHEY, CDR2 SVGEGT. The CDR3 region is CASSLTRPDYGYTF. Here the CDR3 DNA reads TGTGCCAGCAGTCTGACGAGACCGGACTATGGCTACACCTTC.

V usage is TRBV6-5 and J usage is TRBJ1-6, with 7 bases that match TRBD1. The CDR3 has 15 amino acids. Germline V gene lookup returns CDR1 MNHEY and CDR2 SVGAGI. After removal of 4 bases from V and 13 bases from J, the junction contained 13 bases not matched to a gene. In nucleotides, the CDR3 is TGTGCCAGCAGTTCGAGGACAGGATTACTAATTCCCCTCCACTTT. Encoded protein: CASSSRTGLLIPLHF.

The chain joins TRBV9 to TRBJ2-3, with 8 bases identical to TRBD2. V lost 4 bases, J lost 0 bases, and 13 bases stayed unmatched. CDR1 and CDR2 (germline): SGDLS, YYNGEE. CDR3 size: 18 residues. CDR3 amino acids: CASSIRGGRDVSTDTQYF. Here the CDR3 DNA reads TGTGCCAGCAGCATACGGGGGGGCCGGGATGTTAGCACAGATACGCAGTATTTT.

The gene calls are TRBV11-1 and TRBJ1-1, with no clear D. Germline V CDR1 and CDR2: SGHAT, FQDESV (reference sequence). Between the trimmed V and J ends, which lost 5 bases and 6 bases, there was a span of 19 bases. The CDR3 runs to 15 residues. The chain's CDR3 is CASSPNVGVLAEAFF. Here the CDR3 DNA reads TGTGCCAGCAGCCCGAACGTGGGCGTTTTAGCTGAAGCTTTCTTT.

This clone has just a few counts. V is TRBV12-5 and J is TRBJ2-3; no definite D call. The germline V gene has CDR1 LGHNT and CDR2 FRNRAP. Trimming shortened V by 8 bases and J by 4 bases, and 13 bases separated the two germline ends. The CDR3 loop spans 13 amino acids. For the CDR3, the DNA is TGTGCTAGTCTATCTAGTGGCGCAGATACGCAGTATTTT. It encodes CASLSSGADTQYF.

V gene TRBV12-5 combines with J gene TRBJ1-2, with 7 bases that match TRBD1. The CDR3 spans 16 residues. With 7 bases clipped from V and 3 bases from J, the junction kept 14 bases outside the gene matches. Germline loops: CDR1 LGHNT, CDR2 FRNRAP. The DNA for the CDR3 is TGTGCTAGTGCCCTAGGGGGCGGGCAGACCTACTATGGCTACACCTTC. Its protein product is CASALGGGQTYYGYTF.

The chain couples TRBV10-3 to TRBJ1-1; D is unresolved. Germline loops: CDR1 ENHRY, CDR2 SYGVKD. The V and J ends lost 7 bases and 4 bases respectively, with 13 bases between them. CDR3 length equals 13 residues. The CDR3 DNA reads TGTGCCATCAACCCCCAGGAGACCACTGAAGCTTTCTTT. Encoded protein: CAINPQETTEAFF.

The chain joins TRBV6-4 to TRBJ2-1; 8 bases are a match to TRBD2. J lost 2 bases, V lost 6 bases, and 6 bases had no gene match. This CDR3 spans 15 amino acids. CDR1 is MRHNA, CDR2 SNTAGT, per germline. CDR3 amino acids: CASSLFSGTYNEQFF. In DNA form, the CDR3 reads TGTGCCAGCAGCCTTTTTAGCGGGACCTACAATGAGCAGTTCTTC.

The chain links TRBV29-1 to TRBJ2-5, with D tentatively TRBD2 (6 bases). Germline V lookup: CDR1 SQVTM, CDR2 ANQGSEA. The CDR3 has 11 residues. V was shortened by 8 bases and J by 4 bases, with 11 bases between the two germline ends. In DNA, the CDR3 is TGCAGCCCCGGGACTGGAGAGACCCAGTACTTC. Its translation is CSPGTGETQYF.

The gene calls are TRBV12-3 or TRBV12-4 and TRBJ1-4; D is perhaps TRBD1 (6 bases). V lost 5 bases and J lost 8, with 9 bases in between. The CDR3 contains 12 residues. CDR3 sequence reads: CASSRTEEKLFF. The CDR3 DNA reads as TGTGCCAGCAGTCGGACAGAGGAAAAACTGTTTTTT.

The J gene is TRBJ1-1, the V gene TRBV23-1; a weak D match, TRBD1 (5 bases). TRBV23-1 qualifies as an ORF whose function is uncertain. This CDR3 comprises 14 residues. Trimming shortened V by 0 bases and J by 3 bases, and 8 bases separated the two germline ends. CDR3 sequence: CASSQSRGDTEAFF. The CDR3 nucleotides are TGCGCCAGCAGTCAATCGCGGGGGGACACTGAAGCTTTCTTT.

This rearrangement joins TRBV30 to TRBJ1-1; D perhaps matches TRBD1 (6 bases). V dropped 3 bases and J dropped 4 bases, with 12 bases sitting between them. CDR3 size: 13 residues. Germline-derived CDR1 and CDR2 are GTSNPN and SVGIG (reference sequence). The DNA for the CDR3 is TGTGCCTGGAGCAATACAGGGAGCACTGAAGCTTTCTTT. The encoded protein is CAWSNTGSTEAFF.

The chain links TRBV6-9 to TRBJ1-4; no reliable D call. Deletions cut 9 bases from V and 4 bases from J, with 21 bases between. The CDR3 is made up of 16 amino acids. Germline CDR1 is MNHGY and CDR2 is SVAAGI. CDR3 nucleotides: TGTGCCAGAACCTTTCGTCGGACCGAACATAATGAAAAACTGTTTTTT. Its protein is CARTFRRTEHNEKLFF.

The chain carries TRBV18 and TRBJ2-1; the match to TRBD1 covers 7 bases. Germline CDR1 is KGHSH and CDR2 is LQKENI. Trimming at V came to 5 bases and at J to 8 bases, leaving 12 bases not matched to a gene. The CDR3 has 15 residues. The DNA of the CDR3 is TGTGCCAGCTCAGGTACAGGGGAGTATGGAGATGAGCAGTTCTTC. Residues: CASSGTGEYGDEQFF. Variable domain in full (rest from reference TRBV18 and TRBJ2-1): NAGVMQNPRHLVRRRGQEARLRCSPMKGHSHVYWYRQLPEEGLKFMVYLQKENIIDESGMPKERFSAEFPKEGPSILRIQQVVRGDSAAYFCASSGTGEYGDEQFFGPGTRLTVL.

As DNA, the CDR3 is TGCGCCAGCAGCTCCGGATTCGGACTAGGTTACAATGAGCAGTTCTTC. Protein: CASSSGFGLGYNEQFF. The chain is built from TRBV5-1 and TRBJ2-1; TRBD2 agrees at 7 bases. After removal of 3 bases from V and 4 bases from J, the junction contained 10 bases not matched to a gene. Germline V gene data show CDR1 as SGHRS and CDR2 as YFSETQ. This CDR3 is built from 16 residues.

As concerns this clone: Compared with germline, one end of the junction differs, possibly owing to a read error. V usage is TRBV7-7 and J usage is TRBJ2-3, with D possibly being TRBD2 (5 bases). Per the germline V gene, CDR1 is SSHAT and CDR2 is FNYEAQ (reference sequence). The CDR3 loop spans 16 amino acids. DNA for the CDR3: TGTGCTAGCAGCTTAGGAGGACCCACTAGCACAGATACGCAGTATTTT. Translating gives CASSLGGPTSTDTQYF. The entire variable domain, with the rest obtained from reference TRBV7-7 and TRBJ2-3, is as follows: GAGVSQSPRYKVTKRGQDVTLRCDPISSHATLYWYQQALGQGPEFLTYFNYEAQPDKSGLPSDRFSAERPEGSISTLTIQRTEQRDSAMYRCASSLGGPTSTDTQYFGPGTRLTVL.

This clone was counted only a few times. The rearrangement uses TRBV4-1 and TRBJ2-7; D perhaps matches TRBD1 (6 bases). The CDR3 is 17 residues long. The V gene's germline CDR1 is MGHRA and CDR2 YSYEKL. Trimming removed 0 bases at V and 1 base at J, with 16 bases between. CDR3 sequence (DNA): TGCGCCAGCAGCCAAGATCTTACAGGGACGAATTCCTACGAGCAGTACTTC. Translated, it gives CASSQDLTGTNSYEQYF.